Sequencing of this TCR beta chain was carried out in a study of T-cell memory formation after mild COVID-19. General study findings and limits: Chiefly within CM and EM were the contracting CD4+ clones; CD8+ ones were within EMRA.

A word on this clonotype: Its antigen is unidentified.

CDR3 size: 16 residues. In germline, CDR1 is SEHNR, CDR2 FQNEAQ (reference sequence). The J segment lost 0 bases and the V segment lost 3 bases, leaving 5 bases of the junction unmatched. TCRdb called the 5' RACE reads again in MiXCR, with one record for every CDR3 protein. The data show approximately 400,000 distinct CDR3 sequences, roughly 18% seen once. The sample taken for sequencing was PBMCs or a T cell subset sorted from them (not recorded which). This TCR was sampled from a man between 18 and 29 years old who had mild COVID-19 (a few samples of this study predate the infection). Cell type and time point are not known. The chain is built from TRBV7-9 and TRBJ1-3, with 7 bases matching TRBD1. CDR3 in amino acids: CASSFRGTVSGNTIYF. DNA for the CDR3: TGTGCCAGCAGCTTTCGCGGGACAGTCTCTGGAAACACCATATATTTT.